The rows below give T cell receptor beta chains drawn from one sample of a study of T-cell memory formation after mild COVID-19. MiXCR, run by TCRdb on the 5' RACE reads, gives a single entry per CDR3 protein. The sample carries around 510,000 distinct CDR3 sequences, 20% to 25% recorded once. The specimen was PBMCs or a T cell subset sorted from them (not recorded which). The receptors were gathered from an adult woman who had mild COVID-19 (a few samples of this study predate the infection). Cell type and time point are not known. The CDR3 runs from the conserved cysteine through the conserved F or W. D genes are given only for firm matches. Only some rows state a clone size, as once, few, many or a class for expanded clones.

D	J	V	size	DNA	CDR3
NA	TRBJ2-3	TRBV3-1	few	TGTGCCAGCAGCCAAGATCCGCTAGCCACAGATACGCAGTATTTT	CASSQDPLATDTQYF
NA	TRBJ1-6	TRBV5-1	NA	TGCGCCAGCAGCTTGGATTCAAGAGGTTCACCCCTCCACTTT	CASSLDSRGSPLHF
NA	TRBJ2-1	TRBV6-5	NA	TGTGCCAGCAGTTACTCTAGGGGCGGCGATGAGCAGTTCTTC	CASSYSRGGDEQFF
TRBD1	TRBJ2-7	TRBV7-6	NA	TGTGCCAGCAGCTCCCTCCTATCCGGGACAGGGGGAGATGAGCAGTACTTC	CASSSLLSGTGGDEQYF
NA	TRBJ2-2	TRBV27	NA	TGTGCCAGCAGCTCCGGGACGAGGGGGACCGGGGAGCTGTTTTTT	CASSSGTRGTGELFF
NA	TRBJ1-1	TRBV11-2	few	TGTGCCAGCAGCCACCTGGCTCCATCGACGAGAAACACTGAAGCTTTCTTT	CASSHLAPSTRNTEAFF
TRBD1	TRBJ2-7	TRBV7-8	few	TGTGCCAGCAGCTCACCCGGGACAGATTTCTCCTACGAGCAGTACTTC	CASSSPGTDFSYEQYF
TRBD1	TRBJ1-2	TRBV6-1	NA	TGTGCCAGCAGTGAAGCGCGTAGGGGGCTAGAGGGTGGCTACACCTTC	CASSEARRGLEGGYTF
TRBD1	TRBJ1-4	TRBV29-1	few	TGCAGCGCTCGGACAGGGGGAGATGAAAAACTGTTTTTT	CSARTGGDEKLFF
NA	TRBJ2-3	TRBV20-1	few	TGCAGTGCTGAGATTGGAGCGGCCAACACAGATACGCAGTATTTT	CSAEIGAANTDTQYF